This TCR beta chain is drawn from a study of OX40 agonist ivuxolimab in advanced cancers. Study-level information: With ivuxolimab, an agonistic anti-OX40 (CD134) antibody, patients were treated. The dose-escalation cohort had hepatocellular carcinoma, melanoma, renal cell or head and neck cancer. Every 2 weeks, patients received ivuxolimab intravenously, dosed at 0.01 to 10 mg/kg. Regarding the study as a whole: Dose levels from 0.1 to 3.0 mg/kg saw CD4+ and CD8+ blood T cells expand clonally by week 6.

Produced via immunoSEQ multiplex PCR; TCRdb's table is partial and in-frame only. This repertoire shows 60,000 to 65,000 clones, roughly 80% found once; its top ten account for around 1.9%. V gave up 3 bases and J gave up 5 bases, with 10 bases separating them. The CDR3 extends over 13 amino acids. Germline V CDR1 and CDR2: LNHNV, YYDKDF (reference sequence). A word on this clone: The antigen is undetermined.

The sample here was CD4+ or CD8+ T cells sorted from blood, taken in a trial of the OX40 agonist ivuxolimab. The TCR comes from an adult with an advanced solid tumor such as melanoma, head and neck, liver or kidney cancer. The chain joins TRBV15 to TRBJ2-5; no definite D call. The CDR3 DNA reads TGTGCCACCAGCAGCCAGAGTGGGGAGACCCAGTACTTC. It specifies CATSSQSGETQYF.